The clone carrying this TCR beta chain appeared a single time. Other DNA sequences of this sample code for an identical CDR3. The sample is drawn from a study of T cells in tuberculosis. Study in general: IGRA-negative adolescents, IGRA-positive adolescents with latent tuberculosis and adults with active tuberculosis formed this South African cohort.

Germline V gene sequence: CDR1 GTSNPN, CDR2 SVGIG (reference sequence). V dropped 2 bases and J dropped 1 base, with 10 bases sitting between them. The CDR3 length is 14 residues. Sequenced by immunoSEQ multiplex PCR; TCRdb stores in-frame clones only, minus some. Altogether some 34,000 clones are present, 93% being singletons, with the ten largest covering more than 6.5%. The specimen sequenced was PBMCs. The V call is TRBV30, the J call TRBJ2-3, with D possibly being TRBD2 (6 bases). The receptor was derived from a donor aged 5 to 30 with latent tuberculosis or without tuberculosis infection. The DNA of the CDR3 is TGTGCCTGGAGTAGGACGGGGGGCACAGATACGCAGTATTTT. Translating gives CAWSRTGGTDTQYF.